The rows below give T cell receptor beta chains drawn from one sample of a study of PD-1 blockade in classical Hodgkin lymphoma. Data came from immunoSEQ multiplex PCR; TCRdb stores just in-frame clones and leaves some out. This table has around 40,000 clones, about three quarters appearing once. The sequences come from peripheral blood mononuclear cells (PBMCs), collected at baseline. Every receptor here comes from a human donor with classical Hodgkin lymphoma. The CDR3 runs from the conserved cysteine through the conserved F or W. Each record gives: D gene, clone size, J gene, V gene, CDR3 protein, CDR3 DNA. The D gene is left open where the match is weak. Size is stated for part of the rows, as once, few or many counts, or as a class when the clone is expanded.

>TRBD2|-|TRBJ2-1|TRBV12-5
CASGFGLAGGSVYNEQFF
TGTGCTAGTGGTTTTGGTCTAGCGGGAGGGTCTGTCTACAATGAGCAGTTCTTC
>-|-|TRBJ1-2|TRBV28
CASSFRGAGGYTF
TGTGCCAGCAGTTTCAGGGGCGCGGGTGGCTACACCTTC
>TRBD1|-|TRBJ2-6|TRBV6-4
CASSPGTGSSGANVLTF
TGTGCCAGCAGTCCCGGGACAGGGAGCTCTGGGGCCAACGTCCTGACTTTC
>TRBD2|-|TRBJ2-7|TRBV5-1
CASSWGLAETYEQYF
TGCGCCAGCAGCTGGGGACTAGCGGAGACCTACGAGCAGTACTTC
>-|once|TRBJ2-7|TRBV2
CASTGVENYEQYF
TGTGCCAGCACCGGGGTGGAGAACTACGAGCAGTACTTC
>TRBD1|-|TRBJ2-1|TRBV5-1
CASSPDPGQGNNEQFF
TGCGCCAGCAGCCCCGACCCGGGACAGGGCAACAATGAGCAGTTCTTC
>-|few|TRBJ1-5|TRBV7-9
CASSSGPNQPQHF
TGTGCCAGCAGCTCCGGGCCAAATCAGCCCCAGCATTTT
>TRBD2|-|TRBJ2-3|TRBV18
CASSSETSGNWDTQYF
TGTGCCAGCTCATCCGAGACTAGCGGGAATTGGGATACGCAGTATTTT
>-|-|TRBJ2-7|TRBV2
CASSEATYTYEQYF
TGTGCCAGCAGTGAAGCGACCTATACCTACGAGCAGTACTTC
>-|-|TRBJ2-1|TRBV19
CASSGRTWNEQFF
TGTGCCAGTAGTGGGCGGACATGGAATGAGCAGTTCTTC
>-|-|TRBJ2-5|TRBV5-1
CASSLGRAAPQETQYF
TGCGCCAGCAGCTTGGGGAGGGCAGCGCCCCAAGAGACCCAGTACTTC
>-|-|TRBJ2-1|TRBV6-5
CASSYSSGMVDEQFF
TGTGCCAGCAGTTACTCTTCGGGGATGGTGGATGAGCAGTTCTTC
>TRBD1|-|TRBJ2-1|TRBV6-1
CASSEWGQAGNEQFF
TGTGCCAGCAGTGAATGGGGACAGGCGGGCAATGAGCAGTTCTTC
>TRBD1|few|TRBJ2-2|TRBV2
CASKRTGGNTGELFF
TGTGCCAGTAAACGGACAGGGGGGAACACCGGGGAGCTGTTTTTT
>-|-|TRBJ2-7|TRBV7-2
CASGRGSYEQYF
TGTGCCAGCGGGAGAGGCTCCTACGAGCAGTACTTC
>TRBD1|-|TRBJ2-1|TRBV28
CASSMLDRGPYNEQFF
TGTGCCAGCAGCATGTTGGACAGGGGGCCCTACAATGAGCAGTTCTTC
>-|few|TRBJ1-2|TRBV28
CASSLPLWYGYTF
TGTGCCAGCAGTCTCCCCCTGTGGTATGGCTACACCTTC
>TRBD1|-|TRBJ1-5|TRBV18
CASSPGTGDQPQHF
TGTGCCAGCTCACCTGGGACAGGAGATCAGCCCCAGCATTTT
>TRBD1|-|TRBJ1-2|TRBV20-1
CSATGGYGYTF
TGCAGTGCTACAGGGGGCTATGGCTACACCTTC
>-|-|TRBJ2-2|TRBV4-3
CASSRLRGSMNTGELFF
TGCGCCAGCAGCCGTCTTAGAGGGTCTATGAACACCGGGGAGCTGTTTTTT
>-|-|TRBJ1-2|TRBV5-6
CASSLYIRARTWDYGYTF
TGTGCCAGCAGCTTGTATATCCGGGCCCGGACGTGGGACTATGGCTACACCTTC
>-|-|TRBJ2-1|TRBV27
CASTSMYGNNEQFF
TGTGCCAGCACCTCTATGTACGGGAACAATGAGCAGTTCTTC
>-|-|TRBJ2-7|TRBV28
CASNSRDTAYEQYF
TGTGCCAGTAATAGCCGGGACACCGCCTACGAGCAGTACTTC
>TRBD1|few|TRBJ2-3|TRBV5-1
CASTGTAGTDTQYF
TGCGCCAGCACCGGGACAGCCGGCACAGATACGCAGTATTTT
>-|-|TRBJ2-4|TRBV6-5
CASSQMGNIQYF
TGTGCCAGCAGCCAAATGGGAAACATTCAGTACTTC
>TRBD1|-|TRBJ1-4|TRBV6-5
CASSLDRAVKLFF
TGTGCCAGCTCGTTGGACAGGGCGGTTAAACTGTTTTTT
>TRBD2|-|TRBJ2-7|TRBV10-2
CASREAGGPTYEQYF
TGCGCCAGCAGGGAAGCGGGAGGGCCTACATACGAGCAGTACTTC
>-|-|TRBJ2-2|TRBV18
CASSPNTGGGELFF
TGTGCCAGCTCACCTAATACGGGTGGCGGGGAGCTGTTTTTT
>-|medium-sized|TRBJ2-7|TRBV11-2
CASSLGPGRYEQYF
TGTGCCAGCAGCTTAGGTCCAGGGAGGTACGAGCAGTACTTC
>TRBD1|-|TRBJ1-3|TRBV5-4
CASSPGQGDSGNTIYF
TGTGCCAGCAGCCCAGGACAGGGGGACTCTGGAAACACCATATATTTT
>TRBD1|-|TRBJ2-2|TRBV18
CASSPPTGDTGELFF
TGTGCCAGCTCACCACCGACAGGGGATACCGGGGAGCTGTTTTTT